The following is a TCR beta chain sequence with its context. The antigen remains undetermined. The donors were in the approximately 110-subject validation cohort; that cohort was separate from the approximately 730-subject first cohort. This sample was included in a study of cytomegalovirus exposure and HLA in healthy donors. For the study at large: The same platform was used for the 120 validation repertoires and the approximately 670 first-cohort repertoires, a later analysis reported.

TCRdb's table, derived via immunoSEQ multiplex PCR, lists solely in-frame clones and lacks some. The sample shows 150,000 to 200,000 clones, about 85% of them seen only once. The CDR3 is made up of 18 amino acids. The trim removed 3 bases at V and 8 bases at J, leaving 17 bases unmatched. Per germline, CDR1 MDHEN and CDR2 SYDVKM. Findings of the study overall: The TCR clusters that emerged in the first cohort tended, a later analysis found, to co-occur in the approximately 110 validation repertoires. Specific recognition of CMV antigens was confirmed in vitro for a few chains (all CMV-associated).

The chain recombines TRBV28 with TRBJ2-1; 9 positions agree with TRBD2. The TCR originated in a man between 18 and 29 years old in good health and CMV-seropositive. Sequenced input: PBMCs. The DNA for the CDR3 is TGTGCCAGCAGTTTGGTGTGGAGGACGGGACTAGCTCTGCATGAGCAGTTCTTC. This encodes CASSLVWRTGLALHEQFF.